The rows below give T cell receptor beta chains drawn from one sample of a study of blood T cell repertoires in COVID-19. Sequenced by immunoSEQ multiplex PCR; TCRdb stores in-frame clones only, minus some. The sample lists about 140,000 clones, 79% occurring once. The specimen sequenced was peripheral blood. All receptors come from a man aged 55-75 years with acute or convalescent COVID-19. CDR3s include the opening cysteine and the closing phenylalanine or tryptophan. A D gene is named only where the DNA matches it firmly. The size of a clone is reported for some rows only, either as once, few or many, or as a class for expanded clones.

V: TRBV6-2/TRBV6-3; J: TRBJ1-1; D: -; size: -; CDR3: CASTPRGRGNTEAFF; DNA: TGTGCCAGCACCCCCAGGGGCCGTGGGAACACTGAAGCTTTCTTT
V: TRBV10-3; J: TRBJ1-1; D: TRBD1; size: -; CDR3: CAIRAGGDRTEAFF; DNA: TGTGCCATCAGGGCAGGGGGCGATAGGACTGAAGCTTTCTTT
V: TRBV11-2; J: TRBJ2-5; D: TRBD2; size: -; CDR3: CASSLGASGTQETQYF; DNA: TGTGCCAGCAGCTTAGGGGCTAGCGGCACTCAAGAGACCCAGTACTTC
V: TRBV5-1; J: TRBJ2-5; D: TRBD2; size: -; CDR3: CASSLVAGPETQYF; DNA: TGCGCCAGCAGCTTGGTAGCGGGACCGGAGACCCAGTACTTC
V: TRBV19; J: TRBJ1-3; D: TRBD1; size: -; CDR3: CASTDTGGESGNTIYF; DNA: TGTGCCAGTACCGACACAGGGGGCGAATCTGGAAACACCATATATTTT
V: TRBV6-5; J: TRBJ2-6; D: TRBD1; size: -; CDR3: CASSYTGQGGANVLTF; DNA: TGTGCCAGCAGTTACACTGGACAGGGTGGGGCCAACGTCCTGACTTTC
V: TRBV18; J: TRBJ1-2; D: TRBD1; size: few; CDR3: CASSRTGTGGYTF; DNA: TGTGCCAGCTCACGGACAGGGACGGGTGGCTACACCTTC
V: TRBV7-2; J: TRBJ2-7; D: -; size: once; CDR3: CASSLDRVNEQYF; DNA: TGTGCCAGCAGCTTAGATCGAGTGAACGAGCAGTACTTC
V: TRBV27; J: TRBJ1-1; D: -; size: -; CDR3: CASNLGGGTEAFF; DNA: TGTGCCAGCAACCTAGGCGGGGGAACTGAAGCTTTCTTT
V: TRBV6-5; J: TRBJ1-2; D: TRBD1; size: -; CDR3: CASSQDRGPGYTF; DNA: TGTGCCAGCAGTCAGGACAGGGGCCCTGGCTACACCTTC
V: TRBV12-3/TRBV12-4; J: TRBJ1-2; D: -; size: few; CDR3: CASSLPGNYGYTF; DNA: TGTGCCAGCAGTTTACCAGGGAACTATGGCTACACCTTC
V: TRBV19; J: TRBJ1-2; D: -; size: -; CDR3: CASMRTDNYGYTF; DNA: TGTGCCAGTATGCGGACAGACAACTATGGCTACACCTTC
V: TRBV7-3; J: TRBJ1-6; D: -; size: -; CDR3: CASSSRRDSPLHF; DNA: TGTGCCAGCAGCTCTCGCCGGGATTCACCCCTCCACTTT
V: TRBV5-6; J: TRBJ2-7; D: -; size: -; CDR3: CASSSTPKRSYEQYF; DNA: TGTGCCAGCAGCTCCACCCCAAAAAGGAGCTACGAGCAGTACTTC
V: TRBV5-4; J: TRBJ2-3; D: TRBD2; size: -; CDR3: CASSGGLAGSTDTQYF; DNA: TGTGCCAGCAGCGGGGGACTAGCGGGTAGCACAGATACGCAGTATTTT
V: TRBV6-6; J: TRBJ1-5; D: -; size: -; CDR3: CASSNGPTAQHF; DNA: TGTGCCAGCAGTAATGGGCCCACAGCCCAGCATTTT